The 8 T cell receptor beta chains presented below share a single source sample, sequenced in a study of OX40 agonist ivuxolimab in advanced cancers. Data came from immunoSEQ multiplex PCR; TCRdb stores just in-frame clones and leaves some out. There are fewer than 95,000 clones in the sample; around nine tenths occur only once, and 0.81% lies in the top ten. The sequences come from CD4+ or CD8+ T cells sorted from blood, collected in a trial of the OX40 agonist ivuxolimab. All receptors come from an adult with an advanced solid tumor such as melanoma, head and neck, liver or kidney cancer.

The V gene is TRBV18, the J gene TRBJ1-4, with unresolved D. The CDR3 is 14 amino acids. The V and J ends lost 3 bases and 4 bases respectively, with 9 bases between them. Germline V lookup: CDR1 KGHSH, CDR2 LQKENI. CDR3 DNA sequence: TGTGCCAGCTCACCTGGGCGGAGTAATGAAAAACTGTTTTTT. This codes for CASSPGRSNEKLFF.

The V and J genes are TRBV18 and TRBJ2-7; 10 bases fit TRBD2. Germline-derived CDR1 and CDR2 are KGHSH and LQKENI. The CDR3 sequence is 16 residues long. J gave up 7 bases and V 5 bases, and 14 bases lay outside the gene matches. The CDR3 loop is CASSAPVPAGGREQYF. The DNA for the CDR3 is TGTGCCAGCTCAGCCCCTGTCCCAGCGGGAGGGAGGGAGCAGTACTTC.

The chain couples TRBV7-3 to TRBJ2-5, with D perhaps matching TRBD1 or TRBD2 (5 bases each). This CDR3 region has 15 residues. V was trimmed by 3 bases and J by 0 bases, leaving 11 bases between them. Germline V gene sequence: CDR1 SGHTA, CDR2 FQGTGA. The CDR3: CASSFSLGHQETQYF. The DNA for the CDR3 is TGTGCCAGCAGCTTCTCTCTGGGACACCAAGAGACCCAGTACTTC.

The rearrangement uses TRBV4-1 and TRBJ2-5; 7 bases map to TRBD2. The closer fit of TRBJ2-7 to the DNA end suggests the J call may be wrong. This CDR3 spans 15 amino acids. The germline gives CDR1 MGHRA, CDR2 YSYEKL. CDR3 in amino acids: CASSQSRAGEYEQYF. The CDR3, as DNA: TGCGCCAGCAGCCAATCACGGGCGGGAGAGTACGAGCAGTACTTC.

The rearrangement joins TRBV11-3 to TRBJ2-2; TRBD2 matches 8 bases. The ends lost 8 bases at V and 2 bases at J; junction bases unmatched: 13. Looked up from germline, CDR1 is SGHNT and CDR2 is YENEEA. The CDR3 extends over 17 amino acids. For the CDR3, the DNA is TGTGCCAGCTCAAACCCCGAACTAGCGGTTAACACCGGGGAGCTGTTTTTT. Encoded protein: CASSNPELAVNTGELFF.

The chain combines TRBV7-9 with TRBJ2-7; D remains unclear. V gave up 5 bases and J gave up 0 bases, with 11 bases separating them. Germline V gives CDR1 SEHNR, CDR2 FQNEAQ (reference sequence). This CDR3 spans 14 amino acids. The CDR3 loop reads CASSPRASSYEQYF. CDR3 coding DNA: TGTGCCAGCAGCCCCCGAGCAAGCTCCTACGAGCAGTACTTC.

V is TRBV7-3 and J is TRBJ2-7, with TRBD1 identical over 10 bases. After removal of 5 bases from V and 2 bases from J, the junction contained 6 bases not matched to a gene. This CDR3 is 15 amino acids long. Germline loops: CDR1 SGHTA, CDR2 FQGTGA. The DNA for the CDR3 is TGTGCCAGCAGCGGCAGGGACAGGGGAACCTACGAGCAGTACTTC. As protein: CASSGRDRGTYEQYF.

The gene calls are TRBV6-6 and TRBJ1-5; D not resolved. CDR1 and CDR2 from the germline V gene are MNHNY and SVGAGI (reference sequence). The CDR3 sequence is 11 residues long. V gave up 6 bases and J gave up 9 bases, with 9 bases separating them. CDR3 protein: CASSNRWPQHF. CDR3 DNA sequence: TGTGCCAGCAGCAACCGGTGGCCCCAGCATTTT.